The 2 T cell receptor beta chains presented below share a single source sample, sequenced in a study of OX40 agonist ivuxolimab in advanced cancers. Assay used: immunoSEQ multiplex PCR; TCRdb lists only in-frame clones, some missing. Of tens of thousands of clones in the sample, around 88% are singletons; the top ten hold about 0.78%. Sample: CD4+ or CD8+ T cells sorted from blood, taken in a trial of the OX40 agonist ivuxolimab. The receptors were sampled from an adult with an advanced solid tumor such as melanoma, head and neck, liver or kidney cancer.

This chain connects TRBV7-3 to TRBJ2-7, with 13 bases that match TRBD2. Germline V gene data show CDR1 as SGHTA and CDR2 as FQGTGA. The trim removed 1 base at V and 5 bases at J, leaving 2 bases unmatched. The CDR3 is 15 amino acids. CDR3: CASSLRTSGRNEQYF. The CDR3 nucleotides read TGTGCCAGCAGCTTAAGGACTAGCGGGAGAAACGAGCAGTACTTC.

The J gene is TRBJ2-5, the V gene TRBV10-3; TRBD1 is a possible D gene (6 bases). From germline, CDR1 is ENHRY and CDR2 SYGVKD. Trimming took 3 bases from V and 4 from J, leaving 15 bases between them. The CDR3 has 15 amino acids. CDR3 region: CAISDGGDNPETQYF. The CDR3 bases are TGTGCCATCAGTGATGGGGGCGACAATCCAGAGACCCAGTACTTC.